This is a list of T cell receptor beta chains from one sample in a study of blood T cell repertoires in COVID-19. Method: immunoSEQ multiplex PCR; TCRdb's copy keeps in-frame clones and lacks some. The sample lists about 110,000 clones; 80% to 95% were seen once. Sequenced sample: peripheral blood. The receptor source for this set is a young woman with acute or convalescent COVID-19. Each CDR3 is given with its conserved first and last residue. Each record gives: clone size, V gene, D gene, J gene, CDR3 DNA, CDR3 protein. The D gene is left open where the match is weak. A clone size is listed for some rows: how often the clone was seen (once, few, many), or a class if it is expanded.

NA	TRBV27	TRBD1	TRBJ2-2	TGTGCCAGCAGTTCCGGGACAGGAGCGAACACCGGGGAGCTGTTTTTT	CASSSGTGANTGELFF
once	TRBV19	NA	TRBJ2-2	TGTGCCAGTTCCCGGGGGAACACCGGGGAGCTGTTTTTT	CASSRGNTGELFF
NA	TRBV29-1	NA	TRBJ2-1	TGCAGCGTCGATCCTTCGGCTAGCCCTGAGCAGTTCTTC	CSVDPSASPEQFF
NA	TRBV24-1	NA	TRBJ2-2	TGTGCCACCAGTGACATTTTAGAAGCCGGGGAGCTGTTTTTT	CATSDILEAGELFF
NA	TRBV7-9	NA	TRBJ1-4	TGTGCCAGCAGCTCCGACGGGAAAACTAATGAAAAACTGTTTTTT	CASSSDGKTNEKLFF
NA	TRBV3-1/TRBV3-2	TRBD1	TRBJ1-5	TGTGCCAGCAGCCAGACAGGGGATTATAGCAATCAGCCCCAGCATTTT	CASSQTGDYSNQPQHF
NA	TRBV6-5	NA	TRBJ2-1	TGTGCCAGCAGTTACGCGATTATCGGGAGTTTGAATGAGCAGTTCTTC	CASSYAIIGSLNEQFF
NA	TRBV12-3/TRBV12-4	NA	TRBJ1-3	TGTGCTTCGGGGGGTGACTCTGGAAACACCATATATTTT	CASGGDSGNTIYF
NA	TRBV3-1/TRBV3-2	NA	TRBJ2-2	TGTGCCAGCAGCTTCCGACGCCTCCGGGATCGAAGCGGGGAGCTGTTTTTT	CASSFRRLRDRSGELFF
NA	TRBV3-1/TRBV3-2	NA	TRBJ2-2	TGTGCCAGCAGCCTACTCGGCACCGGGGAGCTGTTTTTT	CASSLLGTGELFF
NA	TRBV11-2	TRBD1	TRBJ2-7	TGTGCCAGCAGCTTAGGACAGGGGTTCTACGAGCAGTACTTC	CASSLGQGFYEQYF
once	TRBV5-4	NA	TRBJ1-6	TGTGCCAGCAGCTTGGGGGGCCAGGGCCATTCACCCCTCCACTTT	CASSLGGQGHSPLHF
few	TRBV7-6	NA	TRBJ2-7	TGTGCCAGCAGCTTAGTTGGGGGCGTTTCGGAAGAGCAGTACTTC	CASSLVGGVSEEQYF
NA	TRBV30	TRBD1	TRBJ1-1	TGTGCCTGGACGCGCGGGACAGGGGGCAATAGCGAAGCTTTCTTT	CAWTRGTGGNSEAFF
NA	TRBV9	NA	TRBJ2-6	TGTGCCAGCAGCGCCCCCGGTGGGGCCAACGTCCTGACTTTC	CASSAPGGANVLTF
NA	TRBV28	NA	TRBJ2-2	TGTGCCAGCAGAAAAGAAGCACGGGAGCTGTTTTTT	CASRKEARELFF
NA	TRBV9	TRBD1	TRBJ1-2	TGTGCCAGCAGCGTAGGGGCGACAGGGGTTAACTATGGCTACACCTTC	CASSVGATGVNYGYTF
NA	TRBV29-1	NA	TRBJ2-2	TGCAGCGTGGACTCCAACACCGGGGAGCTGTTTTTT	CSVDSNTGELFF
NA	TRBV7-2	TRBD1	TRBJ1-4	TGTGCCAGCAGACCAAACAGGGGCGGTGAAAAACTGTTTTTT	CASRPNRGGEKLFF
NA	TRBV11-2	NA	TRBJ2-5	TGTGCCAGCAGTGCTCCAGCGGGCGTTGGGGACTTC	CASSAPAGVGDF
once	TRBV11-2	NA	TRBJ2-7	TGTGCCAGCAGCTTAGGATCAGGAGAGCAGTACTTC	CASSLGSGEQYF
NA	TRBV5-1	TRBD1	TRBJ1-6	TGCGCCAGCAGCCCTGGTGCAGGGGGCAATAATTCACCCCTCCACTTT	CASSPGAGGNNSPLHF
NA	TRBV9	NA	TRBJ1-2	TGTGCCAGCTCTGGAGACAGCCGGATATATGGCTACACCTTC	CASSGDSRIYGYTF
NA	TRBV6-5	NA	TRBJ1-1	TGTGCCAGCAGGTTCAGGGGCCCGAACACTGAAGCTTTCTTT	CASRFRGPNTEAFF